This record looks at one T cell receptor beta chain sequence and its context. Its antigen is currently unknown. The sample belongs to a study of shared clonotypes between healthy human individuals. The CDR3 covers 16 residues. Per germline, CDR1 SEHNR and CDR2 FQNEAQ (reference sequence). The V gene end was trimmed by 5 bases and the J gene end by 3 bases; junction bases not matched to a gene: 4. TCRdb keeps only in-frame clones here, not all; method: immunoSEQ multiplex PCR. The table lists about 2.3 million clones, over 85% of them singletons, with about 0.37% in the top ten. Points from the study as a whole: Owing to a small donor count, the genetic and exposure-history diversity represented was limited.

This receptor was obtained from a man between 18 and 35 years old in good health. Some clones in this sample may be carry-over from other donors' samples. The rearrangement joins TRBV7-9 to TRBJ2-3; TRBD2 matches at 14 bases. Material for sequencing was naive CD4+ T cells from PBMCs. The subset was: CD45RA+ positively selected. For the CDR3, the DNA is TGTGCCAGCAGCGATCGGACTAGCGGGAGGACAGATACGCAGTATTTT. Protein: CASSDRTSGRTDTQYF.